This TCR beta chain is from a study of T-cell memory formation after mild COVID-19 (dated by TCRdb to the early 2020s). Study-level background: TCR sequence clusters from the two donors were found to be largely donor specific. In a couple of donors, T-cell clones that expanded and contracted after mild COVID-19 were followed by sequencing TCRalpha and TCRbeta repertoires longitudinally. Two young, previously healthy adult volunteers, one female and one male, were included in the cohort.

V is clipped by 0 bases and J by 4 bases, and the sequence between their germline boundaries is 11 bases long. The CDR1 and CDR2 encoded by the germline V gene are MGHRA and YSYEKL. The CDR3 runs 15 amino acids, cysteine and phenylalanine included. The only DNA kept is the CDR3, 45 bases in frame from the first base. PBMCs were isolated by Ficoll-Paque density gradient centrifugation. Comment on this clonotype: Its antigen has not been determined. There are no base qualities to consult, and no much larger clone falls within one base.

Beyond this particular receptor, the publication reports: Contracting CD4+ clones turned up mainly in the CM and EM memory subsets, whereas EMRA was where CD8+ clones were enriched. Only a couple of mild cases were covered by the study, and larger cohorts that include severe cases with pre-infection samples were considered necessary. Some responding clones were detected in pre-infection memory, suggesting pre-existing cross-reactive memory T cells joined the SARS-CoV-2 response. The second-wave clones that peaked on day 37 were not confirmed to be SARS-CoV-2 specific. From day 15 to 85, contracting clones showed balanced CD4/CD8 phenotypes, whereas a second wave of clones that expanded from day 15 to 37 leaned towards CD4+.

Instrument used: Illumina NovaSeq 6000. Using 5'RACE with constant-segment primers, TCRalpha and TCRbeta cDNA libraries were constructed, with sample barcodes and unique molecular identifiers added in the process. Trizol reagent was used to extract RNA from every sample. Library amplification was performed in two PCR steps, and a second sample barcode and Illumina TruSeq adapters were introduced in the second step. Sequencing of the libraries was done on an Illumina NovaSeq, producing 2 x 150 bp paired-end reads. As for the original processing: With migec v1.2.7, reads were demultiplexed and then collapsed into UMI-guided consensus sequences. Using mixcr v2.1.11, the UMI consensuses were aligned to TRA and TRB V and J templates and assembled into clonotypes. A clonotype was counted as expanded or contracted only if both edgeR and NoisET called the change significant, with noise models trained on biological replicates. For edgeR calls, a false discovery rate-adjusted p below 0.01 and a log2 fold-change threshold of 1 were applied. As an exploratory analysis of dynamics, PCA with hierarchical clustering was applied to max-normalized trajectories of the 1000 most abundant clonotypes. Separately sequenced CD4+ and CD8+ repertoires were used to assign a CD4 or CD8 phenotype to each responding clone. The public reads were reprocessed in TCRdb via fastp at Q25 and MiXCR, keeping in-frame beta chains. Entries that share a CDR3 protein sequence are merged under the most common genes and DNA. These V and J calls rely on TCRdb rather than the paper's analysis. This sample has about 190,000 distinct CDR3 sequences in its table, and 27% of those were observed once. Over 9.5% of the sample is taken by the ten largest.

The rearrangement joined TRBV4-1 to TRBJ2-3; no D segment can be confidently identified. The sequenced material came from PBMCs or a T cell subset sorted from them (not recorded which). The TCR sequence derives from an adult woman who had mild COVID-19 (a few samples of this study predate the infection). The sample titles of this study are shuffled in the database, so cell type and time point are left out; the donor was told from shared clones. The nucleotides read TGCGCCAGCAGCCAAGAATCCGGATCCGCAGATACGCAGTATTTT. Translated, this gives CASSQESGSADTQYF.